These 28 T cell receptor beta chains originate from one sample sequenced in a study of control samples from healthy donors and cancer patients (dated by TCRdb to about 2020). The receptor library was made with the immunoSEQ multiplex PCR assay. TCRdb stores this immuneACCESS table with in-frame sequences only. Part of the clones is absent; in the studies checked, under half of the shortfall reflects unresolved V genes, and no reason is known for the rest. The sample has fewer than 65,000 clones on record, about four fifths of them singletons. The top ten clonotypes cover 9.5% to 13% of the sample. Specimen: blood. These TCRs come from a man aged 65 to 85 in good health.

V usage is TRBV3-1 (or the pseudogene TRBV3-2) and J usage is TRBJ2-1; the match to TRBD2 covers 7 bases. V gave up 0 bases and J gave up 0 bases; unmatched junction bases: 2. This CDR3 is built from 16 residues. In germline, CDR1 is LGHDT, CDR2 YNNKEL (reference sequence). CDR3 sequence reads: CASSQESGNSYNEQFF. For the CDR3, the DNA is TGTGCCAGCAGCCAAGAAAGCGGGAACTCCTACAATGAGCAGTTCTTC.

The V gene is TRBV11-3, the J gene TRBJ1-1; 10 bases match TRBD1. Trimming took 1 base from V and 6 from J; bases not matched to a gene: 5. Germline V lookup: CDR1 SGHNT, CDR2 YENEEA. CDR3 size: 15 residues. The DNA of the CDR3 is TGTGCCAGCAGCTTAGGTCCCGGGACAGGGGCTGAAGCTTTCTTT. Translation gives CASSLGPGTGAEAFF.

The J gene is TRBJ2-2, the V gene TRBV6-6; 7 bases match TRBD1. The CDR3 is made up of 17 amino acids. Germline CDR1 and CDR2: MNHNY and SVGAGI (reference sequence). The V segment lost 5 bases and the J segment 4 bases; nucleotides outside the gene matches: 13. The CDR3 loop reads CASSRQGGLSSTGELFF. The CDR3, as DNA: TGTGCCAGCAGTCGACAGGGCGGATTGTCTAGCACCGGGGAGCTGTTTTTT.

The CDR3 sequence is CASSSGTGRTQYF. CDR3 nucleotides: TGTGCCAGCAGTTCCGGGACAGGGAGGACCCAGTACTTC. The rearrangement joins TRBV6-5 to TRBJ2-5, with 9 bases matching TRBD1. Per germline, CDR1 MNHEY and CDR2 SVGAGI. The V gene end was trimmed by 4 bases and the J gene end by 7 bases; junction bases not matched to a gene: 4. CDR3 length: 13 residues.

The chain couples TRBV29-1 to TRBJ2-1, with D perhaps TRBD2 (5 bases). Trimming removed 3 bases from V and 5 bases from J, with 8 bases in between. This CDR3 has 12 amino acids. Germline V gene lookup returns CDR1 SQVTM and CDR2 ANQGSEA. The CDR3 DNA reads as TGCAGCGTTGACGGGGTCAACAATGAGCAGTTCTTC. It translates to CSVDGVNNEQFF.

The rearrangement uses TRBV18 and TRBJ1-6, with D unclear. The CDR3 has 16 residues. Germline assignment: CDR1 KGHSH and CDR2 LQKENI. With 3 bases removed from V and 5 bases from J, the gap between germline ends came to 14 bases. The CDR3 DNA reads as TGTGCCAGCTCACCCACCGCTGCGACGGATAATTCACCCCTCCACTTT. The encoded protein is CASSPTAATDNSPLHF. The full variable domain, completed using reference TRBV18 and TRBJ1-6, is NAGVMQNPRHLVRRRGQEARLRCSPMKGHSHVYWYRQLPEEGLKFMVYLQKENIIDESGMPKERFSAEFPKEGPSILRIQQVVRGDSAAYFCASSPTAATDNSPLHFGNGTRLTVT.

This clone has more than one count but fewer than ten. The V call is TRBV28, the J call TRBJ1-6; no firm D call. This CDR3 has 16 amino acids. Germline values: CDR1 MDHEN, CDR2 SYDVKM. Trimming removed 6 bases from V and 1 base from J, with 13 bases in between. CDR3 loop: CASRPGGVSYNSPLHF. Here the CDR3 DNA reads TGTGCCAGCAGGCCCGGCGGGGTGTCCTATAATTCACCCCTCCACTTT. Complete variable domain (other parts from reference TRBV28 and TRBJ1-6): DVKVTQSSRYLVKRTGEKVFLECVQDMDHENMFWYRQDPGLGLRLIYFSYDVKMKEKGDIPEGYSVSREKKERFSLILESASTNQTSMYLCASRPGGVSYNSPLHFGNGTRLTVT.

This chain joins TRBV28 and TRBJ1-2, with 9 bases that match TRBD1. Germline V gene data show CDR1 as MDHEN and CDR2 as SYDVKM. J lost 7 bases, V lost 6 bases, and 6 bases had no gene match. The CDR3 is made up of 13 amino acids. CDR3 sequence (DNA): TGTGCCAGCAGAAAGACAGGGGGGCCTGGCTACACCTTC. It codes for CASRKTGGPGYTF.

This chain connects TRBV27 to TRBJ2-7; D may be TRBD1 (5 bases). Between the trimmed V and J ends, which lost 3 bases and 8 bases, there was a span of 11 bases. The CDR3 runs to 12 residues. CDR1 is MNHEY and CDR2 is SMNVEV in the germline V gene (reference sequence). DNA for the CDR3: TGTGCCAGCAGTTTTTCAGGGATCAAGCAGTACTTC. Residues: CASSFSGIKQYF.

The chain has TRBV5-1 and TRBJ2-3, with D perhaps assigned TRBD1 or TRBD2 (5 bases each). This CDR3 is built from 14 residues. Germline assignment: CDR1 SGHRS and CDR2 YFSETQ. The V gene lost 0 bases and the J gene lost 4 bases, with 9 bases spanning the gap. This chain's CDR3 is CASSLGGSADTQYF. For the CDR3, the DNA is TGCGCCAGCAGCTTGGGGGGGAGTGCAGATACGCAGTATTTT. Together with reference TRBV5-1 and TRBJ2-3, the CDR3 gives the full variable domain: KAGVTQTPRYLIKTRGQQVTLSCSPISGHRSVSWYQQTPGQGLQFLFEYFSETQRNKGNFPGRFSGRQFSNSRSEMNVSTLELGDSALYLCASSLGGSADTQYFGPGTRLTVL.

The V and J genes are TRBV5-1 and TRBJ2-7; TRBD1 might be the D (8 bases). The germline V gene encodes CDR1 SGHRS and CDR2 YFSETQ. Trimming left V 4 bases short and J 1 base short, with 12 bases between. The length of the CDR3 is 14 residues. CDR3 nucleotide sequence: TGCGCCAGCAGCGGACAGGGAGGGTCCTACGAGCAGTACTTC. As protein: CASSGQGGSYEQYF.

The V and J genes are TRBV27 and TRBJ2-6; D ambiguous. The ends were cut back, 6 bases at V and 1 base at J, with 16 bases in the middle. The length of the CDR3 is 17 residues. The germline CDR1 and CDR2 sequences are MNHEY and SMNVEV (reference sequence). As DNA, the CDR3 is TGTGCCAGCAGCCCCGGAGAACAAAAGTCTGGGGCCAACGTCCTGACTTTC. Protein: CASSPGEQKSGANVLTF.

This clone was seen only once. The chain has TRBV9 and TRBJ1-5; weak D call: TRBD1 (6 bases). CDR1 and CDR2 from the germline V gene are SGDLS and YYNGEE. V was pared by 0 bases and J by 4 bases, with 11 bases between. The CDR3 loop spans 15 amino acids. CDR3 sequence: CASSVAGQPNQPQHF. CDR3 coding DNA: TGTGCCAGCAGCGTAGCTGGACAGCCGAATCAGCCCCAGCATTTT.

The V and J genes are TRBV7-9 and TRBJ2-7, with a weak D call TRBD2 (5 bases). The CDR3 loop spans 15 amino acids. V dropped 1 base and J dropped 3 bases, with 13 bases sitting between them. Germline V gene lookup returns CDR1 SEHNR and CDR2 FQNEAQ (reference sequence). The CDR3 DNA is TGTGCCAGCAGCTTAGTGTGGACTCGTAACTACGAGCAGTACTTC. Translated, it gives CASSLVWTRNYEQYF.

The chain combines TRBV15 with TRBJ1-4; D remains ambiguous. CDR3 length equals 11 residues. The ends were cut back, 8 bases at V and 7 bases at J, with 8 bases in the middle. The germline V gene encodes CDR1 LNHNV and CDR2 YYDKDF (reference sequence). The CDR3 DNA is TGTGCCACCTCTAGGACTGAAAAACTGTTTTTT. The encoded protein is CATSRTEKLFF.

CDR3 sequence reads: CASSRGDVDEQYF. Here the CDR3 DNA reads TGTGCCAGCTCACGGGGGGACGTGGACGAGCAGTACTTC. The chain couples TRBV18 to TRBJ2-7; D possibly corresponds to TRBD2 (6 bases). V was pared by 4 bases and J by 5 bases, with 12 bases between. Germline values: CDR1 KGHSH, CDR2 LQKENI. The CDR3 has 13 residues.

This clone has just a few counts. The gene calls are TRBV2 and TRBJ1-1; perhaps TRBD1 as D (6 bases). The V end lost 7 bases, the J end lost 2 bases, and 14 bases lay between the germline ends. This CDR3 contains 14 residues. Germline V gene sequence: CDR1 SNHLY, CDR2 FYNNEI. The CDR3 reads CASKRDTINTEAFF. Here the CDR3 DNA reads TGTGCCAGCAAACGGGACACCATTAACACTGAAGCTTTCTTT.

The chain has TRBV7-9 and TRBJ1-4; weak D call: TRBD1 (5 bases). The germline CDR1 and CDR2 sequences are SEHNR and FQNEAQ (reference sequence). The CDR3 totals 14 residues. V was shortened by 5 bases and J by 5 bases, with 12 bases between the two germline ends. In nucleotides, the CDR3 is TGTGCCAGCAGCAGGGGCGGCAGGAATGAAAAACTGTTTTTT. This sequence encodes CASSRGGRNEKLFF.

This chain links TRBV9 with TRBJ2-3; 10 nucleotides agree with TRBD2. After removal of 3 bases from V and 9 bases from J, the junction contained 16 bases not matched to a gene. CDR3 length equals 17 residues. Germline V gene lookup returns CDR1 SGDLS and CDR2 YYNGEE. CDR3 DNA: TGTGCCAGCAGCGCGCAAAGCGGGGGGGTAGAGATACGAACGCAGTATTTT. Protein: CASSAQSGGVEIRTQYF.

The rearrangement links TRBV5-1 to TRBJ1-2, with a weak D call TRBD1 (5 bases). V shed 2 bases and J shed 7 bases, with 12 bases lying between them. The CDR3 loop spans 13 amino acids. CDR1 is SGHRS, CDR2 YFSETQ, per germline. The CDR3 loop reads CASSFNGDGGYTF. In DNA, the CDR3 is TGCGCCAGCAGCTTCAATGGGGACGGTGGCTACACCTTC.

This chain joins TRBV10-2 and TRBJ2-1, with 9 bases aligning to TRBD2. This CDR3 has 18 amino acids. Germline CDR1 and CDR2: WSHSY and SAAADI. After removal of 2 bases from V and 5 bases from J, the junction contained 13 bases not matched to a gene. CDR3 region: CASSEIAGGEFAHNEQFF. CDR3 coding DNA: TGCGCCAGCAGTGAGATTGCGGGAGGGGAATTTGCACACAATGAGCAGTTCTTC.

The J gene is TRBJ2-3, the V gene TRBV24-1; 7 nucleotides agree with TRBD2. The CDR3 totals 16 residues. Looked up from germline, CDR1 is KGHDR and CDR2 is SFDVKD. Losses at the gene ends were 4 bases for V and 0 bases for J; bases not matched to a gene: 6. This CDR3 is CATSDPGTTSTDTQYF. CDR3 nucleotide sequence: TGTGCCACCAGTGACCCCGGGACTACTAGCACAGATACGCAGTATTTT.

The rearrangement joins TRBV28 to TRBJ1-2; D uncertain. The CDR3 is 14 amino acids. The ends were cut back, 3 bases at V and 4 bases at J, with 12 bases in the middle. The germline CDR1 and CDR2 sequences are MDHEN and SYDVKM. The CDR3 here is CASSFHEGLYGYTF. As DNA, the CDR3 is TGTGCCAGCAGTTTCCACGAGGGTCTCTATGGCTACACCTTC.

This clone has a single count. This chain joins TRBV7-2 and TRBJ1-4; 7 bases are a match to TRBD1. This CDR3 has 15 amino acids. V gave up 6 bases and J gave up 4 bases; unmatched junction bases: 8. Per germline, CDR1 SGHTA and CDR2 FQGNSA. The CDR3 nucleotides read TGTGCCAGCAGTGACCAGGGGGGCCTTAATGAAAAACTGTTTTTT. Amino acid sequence: CASSDQGGLNEKLFF.

The genes are TRBV24-1 and TRBJ2-4; 7 nucleotides line up with TRBD2. The CDR3 has 16 residues. Per germline, CDR1 KGHDR and CDR2 SFDVKD. V shed 2 bases and J 8 bases; nucleotides not matched to a gene: 11. CDR3 nucleotides: TGTGCCACCAGTGATTCCACTAGCGTCCGGCTGGACATTCAGTACTTC. This gives the protein CATSDSTSVRLDIQYF.

This chain links TRBV9 with TRBJ2-1; 9 bases match TRBD2. The V gene's germline CDR1 is SGDLS and CDR2 YYNGEE. The length of the CDR3 is 15 residues. J gave up 9 bases and V 1 base, and 8 bases lay outside the gene matches. In DNA form, the CDR3 reads TGTGCCAGCAGCGTATTAGCGGGAGCGTTCGTTGAGCAGTTCTTC. Protein product: CASSVLAGAFVEQFF.

Only one count was recorded for this clone. The chain carries TRBV19 and TRBJ2-2, with 7 bases aligning to TRBD1. V shed 11 bases and J 4 bases; nucleotides not matched to a gene: 4. CDR3 length: 12 amino acids. The V gene's germline CDR1 is LNHDA and CDR2 SQIVND (reference sequence). CDR3 sequence (DNA): TGTGCCTTAAGGGACAGCACCGGGGAGCTGTTTTTT. This codes for CALRDSTGELFF.

The V and J genes are TRBV29-1 and TRBJ2-7; 8 nucleotides agree with TRBD2. The germline CDR1 and CDR2 sequences are SQVTM and ANQGSEA. Trimming cost V 6 bases and J 0 bases; bases outside gene matches: 4. CDR3 length equals 13 residues. In DNA form, the CDR3 reads TGCAGCGTCGGGGGGGCGAGCTCCTACGAGCAGTACTTC. It translates to CSVGGASSYEQYF.